Shown below are 20 T cell receptor beta chains from a single sample sequenced in a study of blood T cell repertoires in COVID-19 (TCRdb year 2020). Preparation of the library involved the immunoSEQ multiplex PCR assay. TCRdb provides this immuneACCESS table in a form limited to in-frame rearrangements. Some clones are lacking; in checked studies, under half of them reflect an unresolved V gene, and why the rest are absent is not known. The sample profile shows around 230,000 clones; roughly 80% of them were found once. The ten top clones hold about 2.5% of the sample. Source material: peripheral blood. These receptors originate from a woman aged 40 to 50 with active or convalescent COVID-19.

The chain couples TRBV21-1 to TRBJ2-7; the table's D call TRBD1 went unverified against the DNA. TRBV21-1 is a pseudogene. There are 16 residues in the CDR3. The chain's CDR3 is CASSEDRGLISYEQYF. CDR3 nucleotides: TGTGCCAGCAGCGAGGACAGGGGTTTAATCTCCTACGAGCAGTACTTC.

This clone was detected a few times. The chain recombines TRBV5-6 with TRBJ1-3; D is uncertain. Germline CDR1 SGHDT, CDR2 YYEEEE. This CDR3 spans 19 amino acids. Trimming removed 0 bases at V and 0 bases at J, with 19 bases between. The DNA of the CDR3 is TGTGCCAGCAGCTTGGAACCTGGGTCCGGACTAGGCTCTGGAAACACCATATATTTT. Translation: CASSLEPGSGLGSGNTIYF.

J is TRBJ1-1 and V is TRBV5-6; D is ambiguous. CDR3 size: 14 residues. The germline V and J ends were trimmed by 1 base and 6 bases, with 13 bases remaining between them. Germline-derived CDR1 and CDR2 are SGHDT and YYEEEE. CDR3 bases: TGTGCCAGCAGCTTGCGGGAAGGGATACCTGAAGCTTTCTTT. This gives the protein CASSLREGIPEAFF.

The V call is TRBV3-1 (or the pseudogene TRBV3-2), the J call TRBJ1-2; 9 positions match TRBD1. Germline CDR1 is LGHDT and CDR2 is YNNKEL (reference sequence). The CDR3 consists of 14 residues. Trimming took 4 bases from V and 5 from J; bases not matched to a gene: 5. The CDR3 DNA reads as TGTGCCAGCAGCCGGACAGGGGTATTATATGGCTACACCTTC. This translates into CASSRTGVLYGYTF.

The V call is TRBV6-2 or TRBV6-3, the J call TRBJ2-2; unclear D gene. Between the trimmed V and J ends, which lost 5 bases and 1 base, there was a span of 2 bases. Germline V gene data show CDR1 as MNHEY and CDR2 as SVGEGT. The CDR3 is 12 amino acids. The CDR3 spells CASSLNTGELFF. DNA for the CDR3: TGTGCCAGCAGTCTGAACACCGGGGAGCTGTTTTTT.

The chain couples TRBV5-1 to TRBJ1-4; 7 bases match TRBD1. Germline V gives CDR1 SGHRS, CDR2 YFSETQ. V dropped 4 bases and J dropped 14; count of bases not matched to a gene: 14. This CDR3 has 14 residues. CDR3 DNA sequence: TGCGCCAGCAGCCCAGGACAGGCCGAACGGGGGCTGTTTTTT. Protein product: CASSPGQAERGLFF.

J is TRBJ2-7 and V is TRBV4-3, with 9 positions matching TRBD2. The germline CDR1 and CDR2 sequences are LGHNA and YSLEER. V gave up 0 bases and J gave up 3 bases; unmatched junction bases: 6. The CDR3 totals 16 residues. CDR3 in DNA: TGCGCCAGCAGCCAAGATCGAGGTAGCGGGGGCTACGAGCAGTACTTC. Encoded protein: CASSQDRGSGGYEQYF.

This sequence joins TRBV9 and TRBJ2-3, with a weak D call TRBD2 (5 bases). The V gene's germline CDR1 is SGDLS and CDR2 YYNGEE. The CDR3 extends over 17 amino acids. V lost 3 bases to trimming and J lost 1 base, with 18 bases between them. The CDR3: CASSALAGAVGTDTQYF. The CDR3, as DNA: TGTGCCAGCAGCGCCCTGGCGGGCGCTGTAGGCACAGATACGCAGTATTTT.

The chain joins TRBV5-4 to TRBJ2-2; 8 bases align to TRBD2. Germline values: CDR1 SGHNT, CDR2 YYREEE (reference sequence). The CDR3 has 15 amino acids. V lost 7 bases and J lost 4; bases outside the gene matches: 9. CDR3 protein: CASGEAGEGTGELFF. CDR3 DNA: TGTGCCAGCGGGGAAGCGGGGGAGGGCACCGGGGAGCTGTTTTTT.

CDR3 DNA sequence: TGTGCCAGCAGTGTGGCAGGGGAAGAGGAGGATGAAGCTTTCTTT. Its protein product is CASSVAGEEEDEAFF. J is TRBJ1-1 and V is TRBV25-1; a possible D gene is TRBD1 (6 bases). The V and J ends lost 4 bases and 7 bases respectively, with 19 bases between them. The CDR3 consists of 15 residues. The germline gives CDR1 MGHDK, CDR2 SYGVNS.

Worth noting for this clone: The sample holds other DNA sequences that translate to the same CDR3. The V and J genes are TRBV30 and TRBJ1-2; D is unclear. The CDR3 loop spans 11 amino acids. Trimming left V 3 bases short and J 8 bases short, with 10 bases between. CDR1 is GTSNPN, CDR2 SVGIG, per germline (reference sequence). This chain's CDR3 is CAWSVGGGYTF. The DNA for the CDR3 is TGTGCCTGGAGCGTGGGAGGCGGCTACACCTTC.

This clone was seen more than once but under ten times. J is TRBJ2-1 and V is TRBV7-2; 7 bases are shared with TRBD2. The CDR3 is 14 amino acids. V gave up 4 bases and J gave up 9 bases; unmatched junction bases: 9. Germline V lookup: CDR1 SGHTA, CDR2 FQGNSA. The CDR3 DNA sequence: TGTGCCAGCAGCTCGACTAGCCTAGGTATTGAGCAGTTCTTC. Translating it yields CASSSTSLGIEQFF.

The V gene is TRBV5-1, the J gene TRBJ2-7; 8 positions agree with TRBD1. The CDR3 length is 15 residues. CDR1 is SGHRS and CDR2 is YFSETQ in the germline V gene. V was clipped by 4 bases and J by 4 bases; unmatched bases: 10. CDR3 residues: CASSQRTGMRYEQYF. CDR3 nucleotides: TGCGCCAGCAGCCAACGGACAGGGATGAGATACGAGCAGTACTTC.

The gene calls are TRBV30 and TRBJ1-2, with D tentatively TRBD1 (5 bases). CDR3 length: 12 residues. V was pared by 1 base and J by 8 bases, with 11 bases between. Germline CDR1 GTSNPN, CDR2 SVGIG (reference sequence). The CDR3 spells CAWSGQGGGYTF. CDR3 in DNA: TGTGCCTGGAGTGGTCAGGGTGGCGGCTACACCTTC.

This clone was counted between two and nine times. The chain joins TRBV5-6 to TRBJ2-5; 11 nucleotides align to TRBD2. J gave up 5 bases and V 4 bases, and 13 bases lay outside the gene matches. The CDR3 consists of 17 residues. Germline loops: CDR1 SGHDT, CDR2 YYEEEE. The CDR3 is CASSQQLAGAPGETQYF. CDR3 DNA sequence: TGTGCCAGCAGCCAACAACTAGCGGGGGCGCCCGGGGAGACCCAGTACTTC.

This rearrangement joins TRBV10-3 to TRBJ2-1; 8 bases are shared with TRBD1. The V and J ends lost 10 bases and 5 bases, in that order; junction bases with no gene match: 7. The CDR3 has 13 residues. Germline values: CDR1 ENHRY, CDR2 SYGVKD. CDR3 nucleotide sequence: TGTGCCAGCACAGGGGGTAGCGACAATGAGCAGTTCTTC. Its protein is CASTGGSDNEQFF.

Comments on this clone: Other DNA variants within this sample encode the same CDR3. The rearrangement uses TRBV12-3 or TRBV12-4 and TRBJ1-3; maybe TRBD1 (5 bases). Deletions cut 6 bases from V and 3 bases from J, with 9 bases between. The length of the CDR3 is 13 residues. CDR3 nucleotide sequence: TGTGCCAGCAGACCGGGGGGTGGAAACACCATATATTTT. Residues: CASRPGGGNTIYF.

The J gene is TRBJ2-1, the V gene TRBV27, with 9 bases aligning to TRBD1. The trim removed 7 bases at V and 4 bases at J, leaving 8 bases unmatched. The CDR3 runs to 15 residues. In germline, CDR1 is MNHEY, CDR2 SMNVEV (reference sequence). The DNA for the CDR3 is TGTGCCAGCATCCTACAGGGGGCTGGATACAATGAGCAGTTCTTC. Translation: CASILQGAGYNEQFF.

This chain uses TRBV18 with TRBJ2-1; D is possibly TRBD1 (6 bases). In germline, CDR1 is KGHSH, CDR2 LQKENI. V was pared by 3 bases and J by 4 bases, with 13 bases between. CDR3 length: 15 residues. The DNA for the CDR3 is TGTGCCAGCTCACCCCTTTGGGGGCTATACAATGAGCAGTTCTTC. Protein: CASSPLWGLYNEQFF. Filled out from reference TRBV18 and TRBJ2-1, the complete variable domain reads NAGVMQNPRHLVRRRGQEARLRCSPMKGHSHVYWYRQLPEEGLKFMVYLQKENIIDESGMPKERFSAEFPKEGPSILRIQQVVRGDSAAYFCASSPLWGLYNEQFFGPGTRLTVL.

In this sample, this clone turned up once. This chain links TRBV24-1 with TRBJ2-2, with no clear D. The CDR3 spans 17 residues. CDR1 is KGHDR, CDR2 SFDVKD, per germline. V lost 0 bases and J lost 0, with 10 bases in between. The CDR3 region is CATSDLPQVTNTGELFF. The CDR3 DNA sequence: TGTGCCACCAGTGATTTGCCTCAGGTTACGAACACCGGGGAGCTGTTTTTT.